This T cell receptor (beta chain) was found in a study of siplizumab effects on memory and regulatory T cells. Whole-study findings and limits: Proliferating CD4+ or CD8+ clones, roughly 80-96% of them, lacked an assignable naive or memory phenotype.

Remarks on this clone: Antigen specificity is unknown.

From germline, CDR1 is SQVTM and CDR2 ANQGSEA. Trimming pared 8 bases from V and 4 bases from J, leaving 26 bases between. The CDR3 is 17 residues long. Assays captured about 10^5 TCR templates per sample. Sequenced by immunoSEQ multiplex PCR; TCRdb stores in-frame clones only, minus some. The profile shows 100,000 or so clones, 93% of them singletons. The sequence came from a human donor in good health. The specimen sequenced was non-Treg CD4+ T cells sorted from blood. This chain uses TRBV29-1 with TRBJ2-2, with D possibly TRBD2 on 7 matching bases. The CDR3 nucleotides read TGCAGCTCCCGGGGTGGGGGAGGGGGAGGGATCACCGGGGAGCTGTTTTTT. This codes for CSSRGGGGGGITGELFF.